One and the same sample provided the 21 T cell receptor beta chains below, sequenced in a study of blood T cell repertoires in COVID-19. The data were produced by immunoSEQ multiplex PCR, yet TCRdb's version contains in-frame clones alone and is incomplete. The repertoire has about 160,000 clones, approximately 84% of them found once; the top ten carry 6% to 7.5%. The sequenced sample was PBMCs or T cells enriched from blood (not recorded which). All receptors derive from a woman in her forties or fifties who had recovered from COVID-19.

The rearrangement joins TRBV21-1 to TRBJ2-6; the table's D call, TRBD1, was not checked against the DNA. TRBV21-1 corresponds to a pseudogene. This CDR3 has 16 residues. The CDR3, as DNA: TGTGCCAGCCCCCAACAGGGTGCATCTGGGGCCAACGTCCTGACTTTC. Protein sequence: CASPQQGASGANVLTF.

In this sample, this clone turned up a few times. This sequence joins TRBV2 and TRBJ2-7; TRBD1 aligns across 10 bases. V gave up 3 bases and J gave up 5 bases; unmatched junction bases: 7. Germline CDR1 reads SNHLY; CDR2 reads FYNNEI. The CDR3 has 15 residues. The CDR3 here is CASSEGTGAFDEQYF. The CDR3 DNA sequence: TGTGCCAGCAGTGAGGGGACAGGGGCCTTCGACGAGCAGTACTTC.

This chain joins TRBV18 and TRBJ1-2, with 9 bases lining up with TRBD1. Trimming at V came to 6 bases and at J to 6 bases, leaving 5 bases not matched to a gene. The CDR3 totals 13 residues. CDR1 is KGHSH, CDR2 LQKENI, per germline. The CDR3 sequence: CASSLGQGDGYTF. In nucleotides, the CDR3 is TGTGCCAGCTCGCTGGGACAGGGAGATGGCTACACCTTC.

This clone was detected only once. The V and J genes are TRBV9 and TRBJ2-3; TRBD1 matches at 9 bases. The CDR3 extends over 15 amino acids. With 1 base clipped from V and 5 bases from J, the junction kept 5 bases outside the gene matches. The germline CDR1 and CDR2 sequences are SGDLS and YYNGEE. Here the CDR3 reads CASSVTGGPGDTQYF. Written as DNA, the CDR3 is TGTGCCAGCAGCGTAACAGGGGGCCCGGGAGATACGCAGTATTTT.

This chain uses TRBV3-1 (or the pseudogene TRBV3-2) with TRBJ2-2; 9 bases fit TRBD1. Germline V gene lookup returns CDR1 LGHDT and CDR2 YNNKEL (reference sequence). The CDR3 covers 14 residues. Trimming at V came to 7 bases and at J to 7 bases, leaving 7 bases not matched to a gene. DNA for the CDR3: TGTGCCAGCAACGGACAGGGGACGGTCGGGGAGCTGTTTTTT. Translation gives CASNGQGTVGELFF.

The chain's CDR3 is CASSENAGLQETQYF. The CDR3 DNA is TGTGCCAGCAGTGAAAATGCGGGCCTCCAAGAGACCCAGTACTTC. The chain employs TRBV2 and TRBJ2-5, with a tentative D call TRBD2 (5 bases). The CDR3 runs 15 residues. The V and J ends lost 2 bases and 1 base respectively, with 11 bases between them. Germline CDR1 reads SNHLY; CDR2 reads FYNNEI.

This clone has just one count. DNA of the CDR3: TGTGCCAGCAGCGCCACTAGCGGGAGGGCTAGCAGGGGGCAGTTCTTC. It encodes CASSATSGRASRGQFF. The V gene is TRBV7-9, the J gene TRBJ2-1, with 13 bases identical to TRBD2. There are 16 residues in the CDR3. Germline V gene data show CDR1 as SEHNR and CDR2 as FQNEAQ (reference sequence). After removal of 5 bases from V and 12 bases from J, the junction contained 13 bases not matched to a gene. Supplemented by reference TRBV7-9 and TRBJ2-1, the full variable domain reads DTGVSQNPRHKITKRGQNVTFRCDPISEHNRLYWYRQTLGQGPEFLTYFQNEAQLEKSRLLSDRFSAERPKGSFSTLEIQRTEQGDSAMYLCASSATSGRASRGQFFGPGTRLTVL.

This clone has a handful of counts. The CDR3 DNA follows: TGTGCCAGCAGTCTCGGACAGGCCTTCGGGGGCTACACCTTC. It yields the protein CASSLGQAFGGYTF. This sequence joins TRBV28 and TRBJ1-2; 7 positions match TRBD1. The trim removed 5 bases at V and 8 bases at J, leaving 11 bases unmatched. CDR3 length: 14 amino acids. Germline lookup yields CDR1 MDHEN and CDR2 SYDVKM.

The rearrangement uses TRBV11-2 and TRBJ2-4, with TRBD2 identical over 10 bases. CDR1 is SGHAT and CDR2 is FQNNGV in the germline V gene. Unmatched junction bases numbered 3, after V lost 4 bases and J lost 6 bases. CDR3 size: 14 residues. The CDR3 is CASSSRTSGNIQYF. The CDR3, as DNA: TGTGCCAGCAGCTCCCGGACTAGCGGAAACATTCAGTACTTC.

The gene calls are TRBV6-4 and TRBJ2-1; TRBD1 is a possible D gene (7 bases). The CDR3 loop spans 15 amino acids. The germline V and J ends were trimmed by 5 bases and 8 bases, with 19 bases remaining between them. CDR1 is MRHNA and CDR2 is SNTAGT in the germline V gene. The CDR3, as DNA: TGTGCCAGCAGTCAATCAGGGGGGACCGTCCATGAGCAGTTCTTC. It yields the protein CASSQSGGTVHEQFF.

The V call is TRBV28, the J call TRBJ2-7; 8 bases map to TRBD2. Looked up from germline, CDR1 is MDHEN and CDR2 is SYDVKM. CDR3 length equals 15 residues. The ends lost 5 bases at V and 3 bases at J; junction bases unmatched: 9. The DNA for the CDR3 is TGTGCCAGCAGTCCATTACCGGGACTAGTCTACGAGCAGTACTTC. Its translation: CASSPLPGLVYEQYF.

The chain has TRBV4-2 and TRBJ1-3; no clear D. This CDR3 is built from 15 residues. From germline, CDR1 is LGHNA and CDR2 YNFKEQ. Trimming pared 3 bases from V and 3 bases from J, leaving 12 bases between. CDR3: CASSHLDGDGNTIYF. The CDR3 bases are TGTGCCAGCAGCCACCTAGACGGCGATGGAAACACCATATATTTT.

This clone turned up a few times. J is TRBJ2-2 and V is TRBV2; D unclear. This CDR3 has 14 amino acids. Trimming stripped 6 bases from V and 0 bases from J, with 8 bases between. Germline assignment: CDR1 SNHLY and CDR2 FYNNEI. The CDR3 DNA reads TGTGCCAGCAGAACAGAGTCGAACACCGGGGAGCTGTTTTTT. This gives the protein CASRTESNTGELFF.

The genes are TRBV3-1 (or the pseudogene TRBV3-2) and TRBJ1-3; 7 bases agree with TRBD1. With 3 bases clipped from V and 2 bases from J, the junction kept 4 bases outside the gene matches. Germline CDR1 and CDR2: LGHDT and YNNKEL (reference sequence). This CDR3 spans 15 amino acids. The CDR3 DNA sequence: TGTGCCAGCAGCCAGCAAGGGGGCCCTGGAAACACCATATATTTT. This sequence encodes CASSQQGGPGNTIYF.

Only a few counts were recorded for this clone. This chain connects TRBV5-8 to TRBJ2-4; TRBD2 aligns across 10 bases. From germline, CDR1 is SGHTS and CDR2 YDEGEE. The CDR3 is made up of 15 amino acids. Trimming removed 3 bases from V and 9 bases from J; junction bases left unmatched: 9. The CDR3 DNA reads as TGTGCCAGCAGCTGGGGGGTAGCGGGAGGAGGCATTCAGTACTTC. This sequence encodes CASSWGVAGGGIQYF. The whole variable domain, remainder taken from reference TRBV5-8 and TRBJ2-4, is EAGVTQSPTHLIKTRGQQATLRCSPISGHTSVYWYQQALGLGLQFLLWYDEGEERNRGNFPPRFSGRQFPNYSSELNVNALELEDSALYLCASSWGVAGGGIQYFGAGTRLSVL.

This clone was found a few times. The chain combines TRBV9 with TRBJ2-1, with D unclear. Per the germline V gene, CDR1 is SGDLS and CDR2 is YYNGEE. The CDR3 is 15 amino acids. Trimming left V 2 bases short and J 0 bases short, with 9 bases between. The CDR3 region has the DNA TGTGCCAGCAGCGTCACCCCGAGCTCCTACAATGAGCAGTTCTTC. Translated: CASSVTPSSYNEQFF. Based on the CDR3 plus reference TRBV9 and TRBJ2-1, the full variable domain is DSGVTQTPKHLITATGQRVTLRCSPRSGDLSVYWYQQSLDQGLQFLIQYYNGEERAKGNILERFSAQQFPDLHSELNLSSLELGDSALYFCASSVTPSSYNEQFFGPGTRLTVL.

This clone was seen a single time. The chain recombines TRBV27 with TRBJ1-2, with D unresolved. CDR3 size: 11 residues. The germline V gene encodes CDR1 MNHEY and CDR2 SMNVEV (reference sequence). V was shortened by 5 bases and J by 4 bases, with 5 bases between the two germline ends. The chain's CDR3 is CASSGGYGYTF. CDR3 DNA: TGTGCCAGCAGTGGAGGCTATGGCTACACCTTC.

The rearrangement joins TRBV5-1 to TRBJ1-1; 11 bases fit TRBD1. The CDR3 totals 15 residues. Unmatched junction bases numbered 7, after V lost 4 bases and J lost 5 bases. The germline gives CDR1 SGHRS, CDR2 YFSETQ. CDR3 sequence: CASSPGDRGRTEAFF. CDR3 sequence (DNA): TGCGCCAGCAGCCCGGGGGACAGGGGGAGAACTGAAGCTTTCTTT.

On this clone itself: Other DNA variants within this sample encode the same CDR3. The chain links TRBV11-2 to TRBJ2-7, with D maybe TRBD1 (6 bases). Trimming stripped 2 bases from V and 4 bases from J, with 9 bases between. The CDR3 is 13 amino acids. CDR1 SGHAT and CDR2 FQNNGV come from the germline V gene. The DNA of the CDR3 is TGTGCCAGCAGCTTATACAGGGCTTACGAGCAGTACTTC. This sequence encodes CASSLYRAYEQYF.

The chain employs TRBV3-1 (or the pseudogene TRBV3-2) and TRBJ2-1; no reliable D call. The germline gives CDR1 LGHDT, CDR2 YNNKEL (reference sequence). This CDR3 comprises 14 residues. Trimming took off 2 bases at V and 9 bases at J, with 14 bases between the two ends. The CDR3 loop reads CASSQTRARPEQFF. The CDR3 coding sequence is TGTGCCAGCAGCCAAACCCGCGCGAGGCCTGAGCAGTTCTTC.

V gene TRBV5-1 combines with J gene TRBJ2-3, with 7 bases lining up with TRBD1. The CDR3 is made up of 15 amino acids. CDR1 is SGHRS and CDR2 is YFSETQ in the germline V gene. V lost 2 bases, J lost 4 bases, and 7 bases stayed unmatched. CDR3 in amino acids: CASSLGRQGADTQYF. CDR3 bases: TGCGCCAGCAGCTTAGGAAGACAGGGCGCAGATACGCAGTATTTT.